These 15 T cell receptor beta chains were sequenced from one sample in a study of blood T cell repertoires in COVID-19. Repertoires were generated with immunoSEQ multiplex PCR, while TCRdb's copy carries only in-frame clones and drops some. The sample yields roughly 440,000 clones, around 89% seen once. The sequencing sample was made of peripheral blood. Receptors were obtained from a woman aged 45-65 years with COVID-19, enrolled during active disease.

The J gene is TRBJ2-3, the V gene TRBV11-2, with 10 nucleotides matching TRBD2. V lost 5 bases to trimming and J lost 6 bases; unmatched junction nucleotides: 11. Germline assignment: CDR1 SGHAT and CDR2 FQNNGV. The CDR3 extends over 16 amino acids. The DNA for the CDR3 is TGTGCCAGCAGCCCACAGCGGGGGGGCCGAGAGGATACGCAGTATTTT. Protein: CASSPQRGGREDTQYF.

A note on this clone: Additional DNA sequences in this sample encode the identical CDR3. The chain carries TRBV5-1 and TRBJ1-4; TRBD1 matches 9 bases. The germline V gene encodes CDR1 SGHRS and CDR2 YFSETQ. The CDR3 length is 14 residues. After removal of 0 bases from V and 6 bases from J, the junction contained 0 bases not matched to a gene. The DNA for the CDR3 is TGCGCCAGCAGCTTGGGACAGGGGGATGAAAAACTGTTTTTT. Its protein product is CASSLGQGDEKLFF.

The chain carries TRBV9 and TRBJ2-3; 11 bases align to TRBD2. Per germline, CDR1 SGDLS and CDR2 YYNGEE. The CDR3 has 17 residues. V trimming: 3 bases; J trimming: 4 bases; junction bases outside the gene matches: 10. CDR3 amino acids: CASSAMIAGGPSDTQYF. The CDR3 coding sequence is TGTGCCAGCAGCGCCATGATAGCGGGGGGGCCCTCAGATACGCAGTATTTT.

This chain joins TRBV5-1 and TRBJ1-4; 8 nucleotides line up with TRBD1. The CDR3 extends over 13 amino acids. Trimming took 4 bases from V and 7 from J; bases not matched to a gene: 3. Per the germline V gene, CDR1 is SGHRS and CDR2 is YFSETQ. The CDR3 loop is CASSIGQGEKLFF. CDR3 in DNA: TGCGCCAGCAGCATCGGACAGGGTGAAAAACTGTTTTTT.

V and J are TRBV29-1 and TRBJ1-2; 7 bases align to TRBD1. CDR3 length: 14 residues. The junction had 8 bases not matched to a gene; V was cut back by 4 bases and J by 3 bases. CDR1 is SQVTM, CDR2 ANQGSEA, per germline. Here the CDR3 reads CSVVNRGDYYGYTF. In DNA, the CDR3 is TGCAGCGTTGTAAACAGGGGCGATTACTATGGCTACACCTTC.

J is TRBJ2-7 and V is TRBV7-9, with TRBD1 identical over 8 bases. Germline CDR1 SEHNR, CDR2 FQNEAQ (reference sequence). V trimming: 2 bases; J trimming: 9 bases; junction bases outside the gene matches: 9. This CDR3 is 14 amino acids long. CDR3 protein: CASSLQGAQRGQYF. CDR3 nucleotide sequence: TGTGCCAGCAGCTTACAGGGGGCGCAGAGGGGGCAGTACTTC.

The J gene is TRBJ2-1, the V gene TRBV19, with 10 bases matching TRBD2. CDR1 and CDR2 (germline): LNHDA, SQIVND (reference sequence). The V and J ends lost 7 bases and 9 bases, in that order; junction bases with no gene match: 9. This CDR3 is 14 amino acids long. In DNA form, the CDR3 reads TGTGCCAGTAAGGAAAGCGGGGGGGCTGGTGAGCAGTTCTTC. This gives the protein CASKESGGAGEQFF.

This chain links TRBV7-2 with TRBJ2-1; D is perhaps TRBD2 (6 bases). The V gene lost 4 bases and the J gene lost 0 bases, with 10 bases spanning the gap. Per the germline V gene, CDR1 is SGHTA and CDR2 is FQGNSA. There are 15 residues in the CDR3. The CDR3 DNA follows: TGTGCCAGCAGCTCTCGGGGGAGCTCCTACAATGAGCAGTTCTTC. Amino acid sequence: CASSSRGSSYNEQFF.

The chain couples TRBV28 to TRBJ1-6; 9 bases map to TRBD1. The CDR3 length is 16 residues. Germline CDR1 MDHEN, CDR2 SYDVKM. The trim removed 6 bases at V and 7 bases at J, leaving 10 bases unmatched. CDR3 DNA: TGTGCCAGCAGCTCCCCGGGGACAGGGTACAATTCACCCCTCCACTTT. It codes for CASSSPGTGYNSPLHF.

The CDR3 bases are TGTGCCACCAGTGACCCGACAGGGAGTGGCTACACCTTC. Translated: CATSDPTGSGYTF. J is TRBJ1-2 and V is TRBV24-1; the match to TRBD1 covers 7 bases. Looked up from germline, CDR1 is KGHDR and CDR2 is SFDVKD. The CDR3 is made up of 13 amino acids. The V and J ends lost 4 bases and 7 bases, in that order; junction bases with no gene match: 5.

The J gene is TRBJ1-3, the V gene TRBV9; possible D gene TRBD1, 5 bases. This CDR3 comprises 13 residues. CDR1 is SGDLS, CDR2 YYNGEE, per germline. V lost 1 base and J 6 bases, leaving 8 bases between the germline ends. CDR3 bases: TGTGCCAGCAGCGTAACAGGTGAAAACACCATATATTTT. This encodes CASSVTGENTIYF.

This chain connects TRBV13 to TRBJ2-1, with 10 bases fitting TRBD2. V lost 5 bases to trimming and J lost 1 base; unmatched junction nucleotides: 5. The germline V gene encodes CDR1 PRHDT and CDR2 FYEKMQ (reference sequence). The CDR3 has 16 amino acids. The CDR3 coding sequence is TGTGCCAGCAGCATCTTAGCGGGGGGTTCCTACAATGAGCAGTTCTTC. Its translation is CASSILAGGSYNEQFF.

The chain links TRBV25-1 to TRBJ1-1, with TRBD1 matching over 7 bases. The length of the CDR3 is 16 residues. CDR1 MGHDK and CDR2 SYGVNS come from the germline V gene. V was pared by 4 bases and J by 4 bases, with 12 bases of the junction left unmatched. The CDR3 spells CASSAPEGGASTEAFF. The CDR3, as DNA: TGTGCCAGCAGTGCCCCGGAAGGGGGCGCATCCACTGAAGCTTTCTTT.

The V gene is TRBV30, the J gene TRBJ1-2; D call uncertain. With 3 bases removed from V and 2 bases from J, the gap between germline ends came to 7 bases. This CDR3 comprises 12 residues. Per germline, CDR1 GTSNPN and CDR2 SVGIG (reference sequence). Written as DNA, the CDR3 is TGTGCCTGGAGCCTAGCAAACTATGGCTACACCTTC. Amino acids: CAWSLANYGYTF.

The gene calls are TRBV5-6 and TRBJ2-1, with no clear D. Looked up from germline, CDR1 is SGHDT and CDR2 is YYEEEE. Deletions cut 4 bases from V and 12 bases from J, with 17 bases between. This CDR3 spans 13 amino acids. CDR3 DNA: TGTGCCAGCAGCCTACGGAGACTCCGAGGGCAGTTCTTC. This sequence encodes CASSLRRLRGQFF.